This TCR beta chain was recorded in a study of early T cells in non-severe SARS-CoV-2 infection (dated by TCRdb to the early 2020s). Study-wide context: Bulk RNA from unsorted whole blood was used for TCR sequencing, so alpha and beta chains could not be paired. Study-wide findings and limitations: VDJdb matching was skewed toward anti-spike CD8 responses and likely underestimated virus-specific expansions by missing private and CD4 specificities.

Set within a cohort of healthcare workers in London, UK, this nested case-control study involved weekly PCR testing of nasopharyngeal swabs along with blood sampling. Between 23 and 31 March 2020, the week of the UK lockdown, healthcare workers were enrolled and then followed up weekly for as long as 16 weeks. Reading from cysteine to phenylalanine, the CDR3 counts 16 amino acids. Kept here is only the CDR3 DNA, which spans 48 bases and is read in frame from base 1. Trimming leaves V shorter by 3 bases and J shorter by 4 bases, with the junction holding 9 bases beyond the gene matches. CDR1 LGHDT and CDR2 YNNKEL were looked up in the germline V gene (reference sequence). In this sample, this clonotype turned up many times. The antigen it recognizes is unknown. There are no base qualities to consult, and no much larger clone falls within one base. The library was produced with 5' RACE. TCRdb shows the sequencer as NextSeq 500. Unique molecular identifiers were attached to individual cDNA molecules in the TCR library protocol so that sequencing error and PCR bias could be corrected. TCR alpha and beta chains were both sequenced, and the abundances of alpha and beta sequences in each sample were closely correlated with each other. The authors' analysis ran thus. Decombinator V4 was used to annotate the V gene, J gene and CDR3 of the TCR sequences. TCRs were defined as expanded if a significant change between any two time points was detected under a Poisson model with p below 0.0001. TCR abundances were normalised to the total number of TCRs sequenced in each sample and reported as counts per million. TRAV1-2 paired with TRAJ12, TRAJ20 or TRAJ33 defined MAIT TCRs, while TRAV10 paired with TRAJ18 defined iNKT TCRs. A search of VDJdb, accessed on 1 November 2021, was run for TCRs annotated to CMV, EBV and SARS-CoV-2, with TCRs annotated for multiple antigens excluded. TCRdb ran its own pipeline on the public reads, namely fastp trimming at Q25 and MiXCR clone calling, and kept in-frame beta chains. Here each entry gathers all rows of one CDR3 protein and keeps the most common genes and DNA. The V and J calls come from TCRdb's annotation, not from the publication. A total of 55,000 to 85,000 distinct CDR3 sequences appear in this sample, 10% of them only once. Of the sample, 15% to 18% is held by the ten largest clones.

The starting material was whole blood, obtained at baseline. The TCR sequence derives from an adult who was a healthcare worker with PCR-confirmed SARS-CoV-2 infection or an uninfected control (not recorded which). This receptor chain uses TRBV3-1 and TRBJ2-3; 8 central nucleotides agree with TRBD2. The CDR3 region has the sequence CASSQGPGLASDTQYF. The DNA sequence is as follows: TGTGCCAGCAGCCAGGGCCCCGGACTAGCTTCAGATACGCAGTATTTT.